This TCR beta chain stems from a study of control samples from healthy donors and cancer patients. Germline V gives CDR1 SGHRS, CDR2 YFSETQ. With 10 bases removed from V and 2 bases from J, the gap between germline ends came to 13 bases. The CDR3 has 12 residues. Produced via immunoSEQ multiplex PCR; TCRdb's table is partial and in-frame only. The sample consists of approximately 170,000 clones, around 89% of them appearing once. Material for sequencing was blood. The chain joins TRBV5-1 to TRBJ2-7; unclear D gene. The receptor comes from a woman aged 45 to 65 in good health. Here the CDR3 reads CASRTETYEQYF. The CDR3 DNA is TGCGCCTCCAGGACCGAGACCTACGAGCAGTACTTC.